A selection of T cell receptor beta chains follows, all from one sample in a study. TCRdb used MiXCR to reprocess the RT-PCR reads, holding one entry per CDR3 protein. This sample has approximately 720,000 distinct CDR3 sequences, with 12% to 15% found just once. Material: memory CD4+ T cells from blood. These receptors all come from a female donor in good health, serving as a healthy control. CDR3s include the opening cysteine and the closing phenylalanine or tryptophan. D genes are given only for firm matches. Clone size appears in some rows only: once, few, many, or a class for an expanded clone.

v_gene	abundance	j_gene	d_gene	CDR3nt	CDR3aa
TRBV5-8	NA	TRBJ1-5	TRBD1	TGTGCCAGCAACAAGGGACAGGGGGAAGGTCAGCCCCAGCATTTT	CASNKGQGEGQPQHF
TRBV6-2/TRBV6-3	few	TRBJ2-3	NA	TGTGCCAGCCTGCGGCGGGGCAGCACAGATACGCAGTATTTT	CASLRRGSTDTQYF
TRBV12-3/TRBV12-4	NA	TRBJ1-4	TRBD1	TGTGCCAGCAGTCCCGGGACAGGTCGGGGGTTAATCGAAAAACTGTTTTTT	CASSPGTGRGLIEKLFF
TRBV3-1	few	TRBJ1-2	NA	TGTGCCAGCAGCCAAGATCGGACCGAGGCTAACTATGGCTACACCTTC	CASSQDRTEANYGYTF
TRBV20-1	many	TRBJ2-1	NA	TGCAGTGCTACCCCCCACATGAGTTCCTACAATGAGCAGTTCTTC	CSATPHMSSYNEQFF
TRBV4-2	NA	TRBJ2-1	TRBD2	TGTGCCAGCAGCCAAGTTCACACCGGGACTAGAGGGTACAATGAGCAGTTCTTC	CASSQVHTGTRGYNEQFF
TRBV27	few	TRBJ2-3	NA	TGTGCCAGCAGTTTAGTCTTTCCATGGGACCAACCCACAGATACGCAGTATTTT	CASSLVFPWDQPTDTQYF
TRBV9	few	TRBJ1-6	NA	TGTGCCAGCAGCGTAGCGGGGGGCGCCGATAATTCACCCCTCCACTTT	CASSVAGGADNSPLHF
TRBV5-8	few	TRBJ1-2	TRBD1	TGTGCCAGCAGCCCGGGACAGGCGTGGGGTAACTATGGCTACACCTTC	CASSPGQAWGNYGYTF
TRBV7-2	many	TRBJ2-7	NA	TGTGCCAGCAGCTTAGCGTCTAGCGCTACCTACGAGCAGTACTTC	CASSLASSATYEQYF
TRBV7-9	few	TRBJ1-1	NA	TGTGCCAGCAGCTTAGAAGGGTGGAACACTGAAGCTTTCTTT	CASSLEGWNTEAFF
TRBV3-1	few	TRBJ2-7	TRBD2	TGTGCCAGCAGCCAGACTAGCGGCACCTACGAGCAGTACTTC	CASSQTSGTYEQYF
TRBV29-1	NA	TRBJ2-7	TRBD2	TGCAGCGGCTATATAGCGGGAGAATCTCCTTACGAGCAGTACTTC	CSGYIAGESPYEQYF
TRBV6-2/TRBV6-3	NA	TRBJ1-1	NA	TGTGCCAGCAGTTACCGACGGGGCATGAACACTGAAGCTTTCTTT	CASSYRRGMNTEAFF
TRBV7-9	few	TRBJ2-2	TRBD2	TGTGCCAGCAGCCCGGGACTAGCGAGGAACACCGGGGAGCTGTTTTTT	CASSPGLARNTGELFF
TRBV12-3/TRBV12-4	many	TRBJ2-3	NA	TGTGCCAGCAGGGGAATCACAGATACGCAGTATTTT	CASRGITDTQYF
TRBV7-2	many	TRBJ2-3	NA	TGTGCCAGCAGTCCACAGGGGAGGTCCACAGATACGCAGTATTTT	CASSPQGRSTDTQYF
TRBV20-1	few	TRBJ2-2	NA	TGCAGTGCTAGAGATGGCGGGACCTCCGCCGGGGAGCTGTTTTTT	CSARDGGTSAGELFF
TRBV6-5	many	TRBJ1-1	NA	TGTGCCAGCAGCAACGGGCAGGGTTCGGCTTTCTTT	CASSNGQGSAFF
TRBV5-1	NA	TRBJ2-7	NA	TGTGCCAGCAGCTTGTCTGGGGCAGGGGCCTACGAGCAGTACTTC	CASSLSGAGAYEQYF
TRBV6-6	NA	TRBJ1-5	TRBD1	TGTGCCAGCAGTAAACAGGGGAGGGACCAGCCCCAGCATTTT	CASSKQGRDQPQHF
TRBV12-3/TRBV12-4	few	TRBJ2-3	NA	TGTGCCAGCAGTTTATCCCAGGGGGGTACGCAGTATTTT	CASSLSQGGTQYF